This T cell receptor (beta chain) was profiled in a study of blood T cell repertoires in COVID-19. Overall study context: The study drew acute and convalescent COVID-19 samples from the United States, Italy and Spain. From T cells, B-cell-depleted T cells, or PBMCs came the material, which was cDNA or gDNA.

The V end lost 7 bases, the J end lost 0 bases, and 13 bases lay between the germline ends. CDR1 and CDR2 (germline): SGDLS, YYNGEE. CDR3 size: 14 residues. As handled by the study authors: Quantification of nucleated cells was approximated via reference gene primer amplification. TCRdb keeps only in-frame clones here, not all; method: immunoSEQ multiplex PCR. That table is the source of V, J and clone size, and D and trimming were worked out from the DNA. This table holds about 97,000 clones, 91% found once. The sequence came from a man between 18 and 35 years old with acute or convalescent COVID-19. Sequenced: peripheral blood. The chain joins TRBV9 to TRBJ1-1, with a weak D call TRBD1 (6 bases). CDR3 coding DNA: TGTGCCAGCGGCCCCAGGGGTATGAACACTGAAGCTTTCTTT. Protein sequence: CASGPRGMNTEAFF.